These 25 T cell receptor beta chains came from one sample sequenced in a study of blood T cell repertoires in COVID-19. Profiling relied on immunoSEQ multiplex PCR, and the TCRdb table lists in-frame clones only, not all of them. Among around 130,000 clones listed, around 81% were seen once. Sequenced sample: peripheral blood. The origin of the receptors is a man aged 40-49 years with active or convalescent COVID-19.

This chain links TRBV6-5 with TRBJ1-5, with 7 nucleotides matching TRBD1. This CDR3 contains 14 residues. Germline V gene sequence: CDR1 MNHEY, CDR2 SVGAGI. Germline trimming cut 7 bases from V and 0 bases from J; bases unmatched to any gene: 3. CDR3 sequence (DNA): TGTGCCAGCAATAACAGGGGTAGCAATCAGCCCCAGCATTTT. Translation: CASNNRGSNQPQHF.

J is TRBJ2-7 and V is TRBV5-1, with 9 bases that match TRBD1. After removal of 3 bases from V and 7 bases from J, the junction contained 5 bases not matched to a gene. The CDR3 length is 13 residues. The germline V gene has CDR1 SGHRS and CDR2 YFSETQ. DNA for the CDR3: TGCGCCAGCAGCTACAGGGGGCAGGAAGAGCAGTACTTC. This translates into CASSYRGQEEQYF. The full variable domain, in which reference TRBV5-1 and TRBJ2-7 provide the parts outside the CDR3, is KAGVTQTPRYLIKTRGQQVTLSCSPISGHRSVSWYQQTPGQGLQFLFEYFSETQRNKGNFPGRFSGRQFSNSRSEMNVSTLELGDSALYLCASSYRGQEEQYFGPGTRLTVT.

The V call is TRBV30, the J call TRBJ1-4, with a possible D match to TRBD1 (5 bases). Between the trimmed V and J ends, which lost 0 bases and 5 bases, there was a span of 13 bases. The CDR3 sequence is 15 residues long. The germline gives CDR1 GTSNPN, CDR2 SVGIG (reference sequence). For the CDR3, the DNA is TGTGCCTGGAGTGTACTAAAGGGGCTCAATGAAAAACTGTTTTTT. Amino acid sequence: CAWSVLKGLNEKLFF.

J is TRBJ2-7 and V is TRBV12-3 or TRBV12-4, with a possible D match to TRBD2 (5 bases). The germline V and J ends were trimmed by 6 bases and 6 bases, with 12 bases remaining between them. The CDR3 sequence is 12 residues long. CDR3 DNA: TGTGCCAGCAGACCAGGACTGGGCGAGCAGTACTTC. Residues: CASRPGLGEQYF.

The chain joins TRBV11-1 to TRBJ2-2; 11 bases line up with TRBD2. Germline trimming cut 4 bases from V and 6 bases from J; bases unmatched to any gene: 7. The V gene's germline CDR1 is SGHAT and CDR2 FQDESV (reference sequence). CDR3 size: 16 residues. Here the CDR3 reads CASSSLLAGGPGELFF. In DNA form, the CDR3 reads TGTGCCAGCAGCTCGTTATTAGCGGGGGGGCCCGGGGAGCTGTTTTTT. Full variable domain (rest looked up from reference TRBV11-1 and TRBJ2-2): EAEVAQSPRYKITEKSQAVAFWCDPISGHATLYWYRQILGQGPELLVQFQDESVVDDSQLPKDRFSAERLKGVDSTLKIQPAELGDSAMYLCASSSLLAGGPGELFFGEGSRLTVL.

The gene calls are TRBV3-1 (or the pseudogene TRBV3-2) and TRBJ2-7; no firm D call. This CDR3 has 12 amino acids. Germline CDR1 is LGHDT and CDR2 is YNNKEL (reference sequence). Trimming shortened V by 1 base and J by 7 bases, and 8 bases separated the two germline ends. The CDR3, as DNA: TGTGCCAGCAGCCAAGGGTCGCGGGAGCAGTACTTC. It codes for CASSQGSREQYF.

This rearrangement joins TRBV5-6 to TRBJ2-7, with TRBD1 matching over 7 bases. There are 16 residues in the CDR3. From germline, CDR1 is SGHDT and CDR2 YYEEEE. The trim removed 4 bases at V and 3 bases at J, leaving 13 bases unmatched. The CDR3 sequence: CASSEAGQETFYEQYF. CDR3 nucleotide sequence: TGTGCCAGCAGCGAGGCCGGACAGGAGACTTTCTACGAGCAGTACTTC.

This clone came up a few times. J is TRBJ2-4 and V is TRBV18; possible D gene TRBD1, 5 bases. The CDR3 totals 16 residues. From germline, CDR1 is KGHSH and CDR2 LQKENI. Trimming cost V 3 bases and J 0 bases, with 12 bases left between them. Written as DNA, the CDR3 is TGTGCCAGCTCACCCCAGGGCGCGCTAGCCAAAAACATTCAGTACTTC. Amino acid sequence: CASSPQGALAKNIQYF.

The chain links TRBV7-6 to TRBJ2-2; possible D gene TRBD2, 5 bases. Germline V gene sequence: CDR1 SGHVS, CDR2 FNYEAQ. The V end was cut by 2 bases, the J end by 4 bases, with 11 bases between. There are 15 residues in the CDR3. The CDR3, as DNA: TGTGCCAGCAGCTTAAGCGGCATAGGCACCGGGGAGCTGTTTTTT. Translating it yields CASSLSGIGTGELFF. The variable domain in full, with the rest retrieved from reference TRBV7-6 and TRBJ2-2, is GAGVSQSPRYKVTKRGQDVALRCDPISGHVSLYWYRQALGQGPEFLTYFNYEAQQDKSGLPNDRFSAERPEGSISTLTIQRTEQRDSAMYRCASSLSGIGTGELFFGEGSRLTVL.

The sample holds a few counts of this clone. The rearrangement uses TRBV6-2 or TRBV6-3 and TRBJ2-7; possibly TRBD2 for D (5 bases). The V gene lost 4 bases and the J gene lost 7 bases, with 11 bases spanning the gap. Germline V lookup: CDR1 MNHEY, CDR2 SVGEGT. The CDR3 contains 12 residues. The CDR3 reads CASSLATGEQYF. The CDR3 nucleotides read TGTGCCAGCAGTTTGGCGACGGGAGAGCAGTACTTC.

DNA for the CDR3: TGTGCCAGCAGCTTAGTTACGGGGACCCAGTACTTC. Amino acid sequence: CASSLVTGTQYF. This chain joins TRBV7-2 and TRBJ2-5; no clear D. Germline loops: CDR1 SGHTA, CDR2 FQGNSA. The V end lost 1 base, the J end lost 7 bases, and 7 bases lay between the germline ends. The CDR3 extends over 12 amino acids.

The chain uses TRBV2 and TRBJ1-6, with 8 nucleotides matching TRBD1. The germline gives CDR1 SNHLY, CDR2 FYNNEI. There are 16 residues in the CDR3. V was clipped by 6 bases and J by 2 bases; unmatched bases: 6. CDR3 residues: CASSPPGQAYNSPLHF. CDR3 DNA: TGTGCCAGCAGCCCCCCGGGACAGGCCTATAATTCACCCCTCCACTTT.

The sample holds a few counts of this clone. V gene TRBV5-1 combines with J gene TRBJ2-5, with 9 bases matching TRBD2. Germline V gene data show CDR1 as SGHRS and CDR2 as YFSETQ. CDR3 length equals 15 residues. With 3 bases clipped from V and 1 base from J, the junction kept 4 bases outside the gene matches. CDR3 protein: CASSSQRGVQETQYF. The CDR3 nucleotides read TGCGCCAGCAGCTCTCAGCGGGGGGTCCAAGAGACCCAGTACTTC.

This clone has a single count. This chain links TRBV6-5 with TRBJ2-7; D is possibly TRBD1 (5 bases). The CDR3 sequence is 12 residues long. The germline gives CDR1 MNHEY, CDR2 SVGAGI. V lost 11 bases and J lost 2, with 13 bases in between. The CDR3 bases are TGTGCCGCGACAGACAGTGCCTACGAGCAGTACTTC. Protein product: CAATDSAYEQYF.

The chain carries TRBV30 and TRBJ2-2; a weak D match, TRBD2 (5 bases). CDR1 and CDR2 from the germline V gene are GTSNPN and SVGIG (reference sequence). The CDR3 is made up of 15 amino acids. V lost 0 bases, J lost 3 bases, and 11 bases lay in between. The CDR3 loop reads CAWSVLGIHTGELFF. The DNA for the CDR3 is TGTGCCTGGAGTGTACTCGGGATTCACACCGGGGAGCTGTTTTTT.

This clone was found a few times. CDR3 in DNA: TGTGCCAGTCGAGAGTACTATGGCTACACCTTC. It encodes CASREYYGYTF. The V and J genes are TRBV28 and TRBJ1-2; D is unclear. V lost 9 bases, J lost 3 bases, and 8 bases lay in between. The CDR3 consists of 11 residues. CDR1 and CDR2 from the germline V gene are MDHEN and SYDVKM.

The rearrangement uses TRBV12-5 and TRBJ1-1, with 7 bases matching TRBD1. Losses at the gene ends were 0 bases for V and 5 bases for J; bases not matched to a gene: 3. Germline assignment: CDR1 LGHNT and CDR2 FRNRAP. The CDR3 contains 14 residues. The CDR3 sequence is CASGLVPGGTEAFF. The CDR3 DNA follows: TGTGCTAGTGGTTTGGTACCAGGGGGAACTGAAGCTTTCTTT. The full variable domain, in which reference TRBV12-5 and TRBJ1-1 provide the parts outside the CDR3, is DARVTQTPRHKVTEMGQEVTMRCQPILGHNTVFWYRQTMMQGLELLAYFRNRAPLDDSGMPKDRFSAEMPDATLATLKIQPSEPRDSAVYFCASGLVPGGTEAFFGQGTRLTVV.

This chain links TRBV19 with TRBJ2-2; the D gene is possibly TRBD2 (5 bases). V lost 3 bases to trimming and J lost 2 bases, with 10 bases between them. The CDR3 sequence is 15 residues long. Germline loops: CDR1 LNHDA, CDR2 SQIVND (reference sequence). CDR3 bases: TGTGCCAGTAGTATCCTTCGGGGTAACACCGGGGAGCTGTTTTTT. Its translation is CASSILRGNTGELFF.

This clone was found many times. The CDR3 loop is CASSTGLGRNEQYF. The DNA for the CDR3 is TGTGCCAGCAGTACTGGGCTAGGGAGGAACGAGCAGTACTTC. This sequence joins TRBV6-6 and TRBJ2-7; D perhaps matches TRBD2 (6 bases). Per the germline V gene, CDR1 is MNHNY and CDR2 is SVGAGI (reference sequence). The CDR3 sequence is 14 residues long. Trimming left V 5 bases short and J 5 bases short, with 16 bases between.

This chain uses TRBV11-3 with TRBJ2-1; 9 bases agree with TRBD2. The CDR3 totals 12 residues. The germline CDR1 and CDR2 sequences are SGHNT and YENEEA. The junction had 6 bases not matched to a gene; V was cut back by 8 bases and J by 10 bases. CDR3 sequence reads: CASEEAGGEQFF. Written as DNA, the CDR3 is TGTGCCAGCGAGGAAGCGGGGGGCGAGCAGTTCTTC.

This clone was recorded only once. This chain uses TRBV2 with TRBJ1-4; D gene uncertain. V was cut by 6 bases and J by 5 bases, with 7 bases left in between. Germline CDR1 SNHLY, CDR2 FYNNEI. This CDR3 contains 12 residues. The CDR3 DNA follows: TGTGCCAGCAGGCAGATGAATGAAAAACTGTTTTTT. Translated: CASRQMNEKLFF.

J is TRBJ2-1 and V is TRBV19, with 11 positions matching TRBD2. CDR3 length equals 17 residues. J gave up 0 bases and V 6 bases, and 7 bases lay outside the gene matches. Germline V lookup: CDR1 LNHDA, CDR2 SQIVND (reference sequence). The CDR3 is CASRDRLAGLSYNEQFF. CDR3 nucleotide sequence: TGTGCCAGTAGAGATAGACTAGCGGGGCTCTCCTACAATGAGCAGTTCTTC.

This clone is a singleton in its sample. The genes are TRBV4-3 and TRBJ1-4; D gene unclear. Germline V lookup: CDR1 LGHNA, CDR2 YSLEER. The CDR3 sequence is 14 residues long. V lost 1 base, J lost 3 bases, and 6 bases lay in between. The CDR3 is CASSQVSANEKLFF. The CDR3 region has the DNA TGCGCCAGCAGCCAAGTTTCCGCTAATGAAAAACTGTTTTTT.

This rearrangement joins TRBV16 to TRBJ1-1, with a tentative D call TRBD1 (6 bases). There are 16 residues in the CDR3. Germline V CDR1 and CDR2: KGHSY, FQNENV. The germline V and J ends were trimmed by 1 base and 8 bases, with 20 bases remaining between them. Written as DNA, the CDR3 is TGTGCCAGCAGCCAATGGGGGCAGACCTCCTCCCCAGAAGCTTTCTTT. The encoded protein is CASSQWGQTSSPEAFF.

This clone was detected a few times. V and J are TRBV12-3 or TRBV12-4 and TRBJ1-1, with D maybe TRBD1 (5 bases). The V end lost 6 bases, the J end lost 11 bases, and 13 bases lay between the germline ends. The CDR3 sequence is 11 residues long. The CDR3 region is CASREGVRAFF. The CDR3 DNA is TGTGCCAGCAGAGAAGGGGTCCGCGCTTTCTTT.